The clone carrying this T cell receptor beta chain was found many times. Antigen: not known. This record comes from a study of T cells in Graves' hyperthyroidism and ophthalmopathy. Study information: Peripheral blood samples were taken at initial diagnosis, prior to any treatment.

Amplified regions were TCR beta CDR3 sequences from RNA transcripts. An initial round of RT-PCR targeting the TCR CDR3 relied on the HTBI primer set. TCRdb fed the multiplex PCR reads into MiXCR, producing one record per CDR3 protein. The sample has hundreds of thousands of distinct CDR3 sequences; about 15% are singletons. Study results and caveats: Model predictions of ophthalmopathy came a median about 6.3 months before onset.

Diagnosis of hyperthyroidism was new in patients aged 18 to 65, and its duration was under 2 months. V lost 6 bases to trimming and J lost 6 bases; unmatched junction nucleotides: 15. CDR1 and CDR2 from the germline V gene are MDHEN and SYDVKM. CDR3 size: 16 residues. The V call is TRBV28, the J call TRBJ2-5, with 8 bases lining up with TRBD2. The specimen was blood. This receptor was identified in a woman aged 25 to 39 with Graves' hyperthyroidism. DNA of the CDR3: TGTGCCAGCAGCGGTTTTCCGGGACTAGTTAGGAAGACCCAGTACTTC. This translates into CASSGFPGLVRKTQYF.